Below, 13 T cell receptor beta chains from the same sample are listed, as sequenced in a study of CD8 T cells in ankylosing spondylitis. TCRdb reprocessed the 5' RACE reads with MiXCR, giving one entry per CDR3 protein. Among 350,000 to 450,000 distinct CDR3 sequences listed, roughly 25% were seen once. No antigen has been identified for these receptors. Study-wide points: A TCR beta motif of roughly 8 highly homologous variants appeared characteristic of ankylosing spondylitis blood.

Sequencing input: blood, either unsorted or a sorted T cell fraction (not recorded which). These TCRs come from a male donor with ankylosing spondylitis.

The V and J genes are TRBV20-1 and TRBJ1-2; D is perhaps TRBD1 (6 bases). Germline lookup yields CDR1 DFQATT and CDR2 SNEGSKA (reference sequence). The CDR3 consists of 13 residues. V lost 7 bases, J lost 0 bases, and 12 bases lay in between. CDR3 bases: TGCAGTGGAAAACAGGGCGCTAACTATGGCTACACCTTC. Its translation is CSGKQGANYGYTF.

This clonotype was observed at least ten times. This sequence joins TRBV10-3 and TRBJ2-1, with 11 bases aligning to TRBD2. The germline V gene has CDR1 ENHRY and CDR2 SYGVKD. V shed 5 bases, J shed 3 bases, and the junction held 21 bases outside the gene matches. The CDR3 is 21 amino acids. The CDR3 DNA reads TGTGCCATCAGTTCGCTTGGAACCGGGACTAGCGGACCCCGGGTCTACAATGAGCAGTTCTTC. Amino acid sequence: CAISSLGTGTSGPRVYNEQFF.

The chain joins TRBV12-3 or TRBV12-4 to TRBJ1-4; 10 positions match TRBD1. CDR3 length: 15 amino acids. Trimming cost V 6 bases and J 7 bases; bases outside gene matches: 8. CDR3 nucleotide sequence: TGTGCCAGCAGAACTAGGACAGGGGGGACTGAAAAACTGTTTTTT. Translated, it gives CASRTRTGGTEKLFF.

The J gene is TRBJ2-4, the V gene TRBV15, with 10 bases identical to TRBD1. The CDR3 runs to 17 residues. Germline CDR1 reads LNHNV; CDR2 reads YYDKDF (reference sequence). The V segment lost 5 bases and the J segment 0 bases; nucleotides outside the gene matches: 7. The CDR3, as DNA: TGTGCCACCAGCTCAGGGGGACAGGGGATAGCCAAAAACATTCAGTACTTC. Its translation is CATSSGGQGIAKNIQYF.

The V call is TRBV29-1, the J call TRBJ2-7; D gene uncertain. V was trimmed by 8 bases and J by 9 bases, leaving 14 bases between them. Germline V gene data show CDR1 as SQVTM and CDR2 as ANQGSEA. The CDR3 totals 10 residues. The CDR3 DNA reads as TGCAGCTGTTGGCCGGAAGGGCAGTACTTC. Its translation is CSCWPEGQYF.

This clonotype was observed a few times. This rearrangement joins TRBV7-9 to TRBJ2-5; D gene uncertain. The V end lost 5 bases, the J end lost 0 bases, and 7 bases lay between the germline ends. The germline CDR1 and CDR2 sequences are SEHNR and FQNEAQ (reference sequence). The CDR3 sequence is 13 residues long. For the CDR3, the DNA is TGTGCCAGCAGCCCGTTGTACCAAGAGACCCAGTACTTC. Amino acid sequence: CASSPLYQETQYF. The variable domain in full, with the rest retrieved from reference TRBV7-9 and TRBJ2-5, is DTGVSQNPRHKITKRGQNVTFRCDPISEHNRLYWYRQTLGQGPEFLTYFQNEAQLEKSRLLSDRFSAERPKGSFSTLEIQRTEQGDSAMYLCASSPLYQETQYFGPGTRLLVL.

A few counts support this clonotype. V gene TRBV20-1 combines with J gene TRBJ2-7, with 9 positions matching TRBD2. The CDR3 is 14 residues long. J gave up 4 bases and V 5 bases, and 9 bases lay outside the gene matches. Germline V gene data show CDR1 as DFQATT and CDR2 as SNEGSKA (reference sequence). The CDR3 loop is CSAYLSGSGYEQYF. The CDR3 DNA is TGCAGTGCTTACCTTAGCGGGAGTGGGTACGAGCAGTACTTC.

This clonotype was observed at least ten times. The V and J genes are TRBV7-2 and TRBJ1-1; no clear D. The CDR3 consists of 11 residues. V lost 5 bases to trimming and J lost 7 bases, with 8 bases between them. The V gene's germline CDR1 is SGHTA and CDR2 FQGNSA. For the CDR3, the DNA is TGTGCCAGCAGCCTCCAGTTTGAAGCTTTCTTT. The encoded protein is CASSLQFEAFF.

This clonotype was observed a handful of times. This chain links TRBV5-1 with TRBJ2-1; D is unresolved. Germline V lookup: CDR1 SGHRS, CDR2 YFSETQ. The V and J ends lost 4 bases and 1 base respectively, with 9 bases between them. The CDR3 contains 14 residues. CDR3 nucleotides: TGCGCCAGCAGCCTTAGTACTTCCTACAATGAGCAGTTCTTC. As protein: CASSLSTSYNEQFF. Drawing the rest from reference TRBV5-1 and TRBJ2-1, the complete variable domain is KAGVTQTPRYLIKTRGQQVTLSCSPISGHRSVSWYQQTPGQGLQFLFEYFSETQRNKGNFPGRFSGRQFSNSRSEMNVSTLELGDSALYLCASSLSTSYNEQFFGPGTRLTVL.

The table lists this clonotype with a few counts. CDR3 sequence (DNA): TGTGCCAGCAGCCCTCGGACTAGCGGGAGCGCAGATACGCAGTATTTT. It translates to CASSPRTSGSADTQYF. J is TRBJ2-3 and V is TRBV7-8, with TRBD2 identical over 13 bases. The germline gives CDR1 SGHVS, CDR2 FQNEAQ. V was clipped by 5 bases and J by 4 bases; unmatched bases: 6. This CDR3 spans 16 amino acids.

The rearrangement joins TRBV20-1 to TRBJ2-1; weak D call: TRBD2 (6 bases). The length of the CDR3 is 14 residues. With 1 base removed from V and 4 bases from J, the gap between germline ends came to 11 bases. CDR1 and CDR2 (germline): DFQATT, SNEGSKA (reference sequence). The CDR3 sequence is CSARAGAVYNEQFF. The CDR3 DNA reads as TGCAGTGCTAGAGCGGGAGCGGTGTACAATGAGCAGTTCTTC.

The sample holds a few counts of this clonotype. CDR3 loop: CASSFGGSYEQYF. CDR3 sequence (DNA): TGTGCCAGCAGTTTTGGGGGATCCTACGAGCAGTACTTC. J is TRBJ2-7 and V is TRBV12-3 or TRBV12-4, with D perhaps being TRBD1 or TRBD2 (5 bases each). Between the trimmed V and J ends, which lost 3 bases and 1 base, there was a span of 7 bases. The CDR3 runs 13 residues.

Note on this clonotype: One junction end does not reproduce the germline sequence, and a read error may be involved. The CDR3 DNA reads as TGTGCCAGCAGCTCAAACAAAGGGGGGGATAGGCAGTATTTT. As protein: CASSSNKGGDRQYF. The chain has TRBV7-2 and TRBJ2-3, with D maybe TRBD2 (7 bases). Germline-derived CDR1 and CDR2 are SGHTA and FQGNSA. The CDR3 covers 14 residues. Full variable domain (outside the CDR3, taken from reference TRBV7-2 and TRBJ2-3): GAGVSQSPSNKVTEKGKDVELRCDPISGHTALYWYRQSLGQGLEFLIYFQGNSAPDKSGLPSDRFSAERTGGSVSTLTIQRTQQEDSAVYLCASSSNKGGDRQYFGPGTRLTVL.